These 19 T cell receptor beta chains were sequenced from one sample in a study of PD-1 blockade in classical Hodgkin lymphoma. Here immunoSEQ multiplex PCR was the method, and the copy in TCRdb shows in-frame clones only, minus some. The sample has some 39,000 clones, almost 90% seen once; the top ten hold about a tenth. Every patient had relapsed following autologous stem cell transplantation, and cohorts differed in brentuximab vedotin exposure. Sequenced here: peripheral blood mononuclear cells (PBMCs), sampled at baseline. All receptors derive from a human donor with classical Hodgkin lymphoma.

In its sample, this clone was seen once. The chain has TRBV7-9 and TRBJ2-7; D unresolved. The CDR3 sequence is 11 residues long. V gave up 1 base and J gave up 5 bases, with 3 bases separating them. Germline V gene lookup returns CDR1 SEHNR and CDR2 FQNEAQ (reference sequence). The chain's CDR3 is CASSLVDEQYF. Written as DNA, the CDR3 is TGTGCCAGCAGCTTAGTCGACGAGCAGTACTTC. Full variable domain (outside the CDR3, taken from reference TRBV7-9 and TRBJ2-7): DTGVSQNPRHKITKRGQNVTFRCDPISEHNRLYWYRQTLGQGPEFLTYFQNEAQLEKSRLLSDRFSAERPKGSFSTLEIQRTEQGDSAMYLCASSLVDEQYFGPGTRLTVT.

The gene calls are TRBV18 and TRBJ2-5, with 7 bases fitting TRBD1. Losses at the gene ends were 2 bases for V and 5 bases for J; bases not matched to a gene: 2. CDR1 KGHSH and CDR2 LQKENI come from the germline V gene. The CDR3 runs to 13 residues. CDR3 nucleotides: TGTGCCAGCTCACCAGGACAGGCGGAGACCCAGTACTTC. This sequence encodes CASSPGQAETQYF.

This chain links TRBV19 with TRBJ1-2; no clear D. From germline, CDR1 is LNHDA and CDR2 SQIVND (reference sequence). The CDR3 loop spans 13 amino acids. V was shortened by 3 bases and J by 2 bases, with 7 bases between the two germline ends. This CDR3 is CASSISSNYGYTF. For the CDR3, the DNA is TGTGCCAGTAGTATTTCCAGCAACTATGGCTACACCTTC.

The V gene is TRBV5-1, the J gene TRBJ2-2; 13 positions agree with TRBD2. The CDR3 sequence is 17 residues long. Germline loops: CDR1 SGHRS, CDR2 YFSETQ. V shed 4 bases, J shed 3 bases, and the junction held 6 bases outside the gene matches. The chain's CDR3 is CASSELAGGPDTGELFF. CDR3 sequence (DNA): TGCGCCAGCAGCGAACTAGCGGGGGGGCCGGACACCGGGGAGCTGTTTTTT.

This chain uses TRBV5-4 with TRBJ2-3, with 7 bases lining up with TRBD2. Germline assignment: CDR1 SGHNT and CDR2 YYREEE (reference sequence). With 0 bases clipped from V and 2 bases from J, the junction kept 6 bases outside the gene matches. The CDR3 runs 16 residues. CDR3 nucleotides: TGTGCCAGCAGCTTGGGGAGAGCGGGACTCACAGATACGCAGTATTTT. This sequence encodes CASSLGRAGLTDTQYF.

V is TRBV11-2 and J is TRBJ2-1, with 12 nucleotides matching TRBD2. This CDR3 spans 16 amino acids. Germline V gene lookup returns CDR1 SGHAT and CDR2 FQNNGV. Trimming removed 6 bases from V and 7 bases from J; junction bases left unmatched: 10. The CDR3 region has the DNA TGTGCCAGCAGGCGGGCTAGCGGGAGGGCCTTAAATGAGCAGTTCTTC. It yields the protein CASRRASGRALNEQFF.

The rearrangement joins TRBV19 to TRBJ1-4; D is undetermined. The length of the CDR3 is 13 residues. Germline values: CDR1 LNHDA, CDR2 SQIVND (reference sequence). Trimming stripped 11 bases from V and 6 bases from J, with 16 bases between. The CDR3 bases are TGTGCCGGGCGGGATTCCGCGGATGAAAAACTGTTTTTT. It is translated as CAGRDSADEKLFF.

V and J are TRBV13 and TRBJ2-7, with 9 nucleotides matching TRBD2. The CDR3 length is 15 residues. The junction had 4 bases not matched to a gene; V was cut back by 2 bases and J by 2 bases. Germline V CDR1 and CDR2: PRHDT, FYEKMQ (reference sequence). The CDR3 coding sequence is TGTGCCAGCAGCTTAACGGCGGGAGGGCCCTACGAGCAGTACTTC. This encodes CASSLTAGGPYEQYF.

The V and J genes are TRBV7-6 and TRBJ2-7; the match to TRBD1 covers 12 bases. The CDR3 totals 16 residues. Germline trimming cut 5 bases from V and 5 bases from J; bases unmatched to any gene: 10. CDR1 SGHVS and CDR2 FNYEAQ come from the germline V gene. The CDR3 region has the DNA TGTGCCAGCAGCCCGATGGGGGGACAGGGGGCGGACGAGCAGTACTTC. Translating it yields CASSPMGGQGADEQYF.

The V gene is TRBV6-1, the J gene TRBJ1-5, with 7 bases aligning to TRBD1. The V and J ends lost 4 bases and 0 bases, in that order; junction bases with no gene match: 6. This CDR3 comprises 16 residues. Germline loops: CDR1 MNHNS, CDR2 SASEGT. The CDR3 spells CASSVTGSYSNQPQHF. The DNA for the CDR3 is TGTGCCAGCAGTGTGACAGGGTCTTATAGCAATCAGCCCCAGCATTTT.

The chain links TRBV25-1 to TRBJ1-1, with D unclear. Germline assignment: CDR1 MGHDK and CDR2 SYGVNS. Trimming cost V 4 bases and J 0 bases, with 6 bases left between them. There are 13 residues in the CDR3. This chain's CDR3 is CASSAGLNTEAFF. The CDR3, as DNA: TGTGCCAGCAGTGCGGGATTGAACACTGAAGCTTTCTTT.

The V gene is TRBV19, the J gene TRBJ1-1, with D possibly being TRBD1 (6 bases). Trimming removed 5 bases at V and 4 bases at J, with 14 bases between. The germline V gene has CDR1 LNHDA and CDR2 SQIVND (reference sequence). This CDR3 has 14 amino acids. The CDR3 nucleotides are TGTGCCAGTAGTCCCACAGGGTTCGGCACTGAAGCTTTCTTT. Translation: CASSPTGFGTEAFF.

Here the CDR3 DNA reads TGTGCCAGCAGTACTCAGGGGAGAGTCCACGAGCAGTACTTC. Encoded protein: CASSTQGRVHEQYF. The chain carries TRBV6-5 and TRBJ2-7; D might be TRBD1 (6 bases). The V end was cut by 5 bases, the J end by 5 bases, with 16 bases between. The CDR3 covers 14 residues. The germline CDR1 and CDR2 sequences are MNHEY and SVGAGI.

V is TRBV5-1 and J is TRBJ2-3, with 12 bases fitting TRBD2. This CDR3 comprises 15 residues. Germline V lookup: CDR1 SGHRS, CDR2 YFSETQ. V shed 2 bases and J 3 bases; nucleotides not matched to a gene: 1. The CDR3 is CASSFTSGRTDTQYF. CDR3 sequence (DNA): TGCGCCAGCAGCTTTACTAGCGGGAGGACAGATACGCAGTATTTT.

The chain joins TRBV6-1 to TRBJ2-1; D remains unclear. CDR3 length: 15 amino acids. Germline assignment: CDR1 MNHNS and CDR2 SASEGT. With 4 bases removed from V and 0 bases from J, the gap between germline ends came to 10 bases. The CDR3 DNA follows: TGTGCCAGCAGTGTATGGTGGAGCTCCTACAATGAGCAGTTCTTC. Translation: CASSVWWSSYNEQFF.

The chain carries TRBV10-3 and TRBJ1-4, with 7 bases that match TRBD1. V trimming: 2 bases; J trimming: 7 bases; junction bases outside the gene matches: 10. This CDR3 has 16 residues. Germline-derived CDR1 and CDR2 are ENHRY and SYGVKD. CDR3 in DNA: TGTGCCATCAGTGAGCCTGGATCGACAGGGTCTGAAAAACTGTTTTTT. Encoded protein: CAISEPGSTGSEKLFF.

This chain's CDR3 is CSVGDRGNQPQHF. The CDR3 bases are TGCAGCGTTGGGGACAGGGGGAATCAGCCCCAGCATTTT. The rearrangement joins TRBV29-1 to TRBJ1-5, with 11 bases fitting TRBD1. With V trimmed by 4 bases and J by 4 bases, 0 bases remained unmatched. The V gene's germline CDR1 is SQVTM and CDR2 ANQGSEA. CDR3 length: 13 residues.

V and J are TRBV28 and TRBJ2-7; 8 nucleotides line up with TRBD1. The CDR3 loop spans 17 amino acids. V was clipped by 3 bases and J by 3 bases; unmatched bases: 13. Germline-derived CDR1 and CDR2 are MDHEN and SYDVKM. CDR3: CASSFRSGQGSRYEQYF. As DNA, the CDR3 is TGTGCCAGCAGTTTCAGGAGCGGACAGGGCTCCCGCTACGAGCAGTACTTC.

This clone has only a few counts. The rearrangement links TRBV28 to TRBJ2-7; 12 bases match TRBD2. The CDR3 is 14 amino acids. Germline V CDR1 and CDR2: MDHEN, SYDVKM. J gave up 4 bases and V 7 bases, and 5 bases lay outside the gene matches. The CDR3 is CASKSSGREYEQYF. CDR3 nucleotide sequence: TGTGCCAGCAAATCTAGCGGGAGGGAGTACGAGCAGTACTTC.